This TCR beta chain emerged from a study of T cell responses to AZD1222 COVID-19 vaccine. The study, taken as a whole, reports: Vaccine-associated CD4 TCRs ranged over spike, dominating at 160-218 and 743-854.

By sample share, this clone is medium-sized. What it recognizes is unknown. This CDR3 contains 13 residues. The V end was cut by 6 bases, the J end by 11 bases, with 19 bases between. Some clones are missing from TCRdb's copy, which holds only in-frame ones; the method was immunoSEQ multiplex PCR. The repertoire holds some 84,000 clones, with around 88% as singletons. The sequence came from an adult who received the AZD1222 COVID-19 vaccine. The material sequenced was peripheral blood, taken 28 days after the second AZD1222 dose. V usage is TRBV12-3 or TRBV12-4 and J usage is TRBJ1-1, with D maybe TRBD1 (6 bases). CDR3 protein: CASSIAAGVEAFF. The CDR3 DNA sequence: TGTGCCAGCAGCATCGCCGCAGGGGTAGAGGCTTTCTTT.